This T cell receptor beta chain was profiled in a study of CD8+CD57+ T cells in acquired aplastic anemia. This clonotype was seen repeatedly, ten times or more. Trimming left V 0 bases short and J 1 base short, with 8 bases between. This CDR3 spans 14 amino acids. The germline V gene has CDR1 SGDLS and CDR2 YYNGEE. CDR3 and TCR beta VDJ profiling relied on a genomic DNA template. TCRdb passed the reads through MiXCR, listing each CDR3 protein once. The data contain 150,000 to 200,000 distinct CDR3 sequences, less than 55% of them singletons. This receptor was taken from a human donor in good health. The sequenced sample consisted of sorted CD4+, CD8+, or CD8+CD57+ T cells (not recorded which) from PBMCs. This chain joins TRBV9 and TRBJ2-7; no reliable D call. CDR3 in amino acids: CASSVVGSSYEQYF. CDR3 in DNA: TGTGCCAGCAGCGTAGTTGGCAGTTCCTACGAGCAGTACTTC.